This is a list of T cell receptor beta chains from one sample in a study of tumor-infiltrating lymphocytes in glioblastoma multiforme. Each CDR3 protein is one row after TCRdb ran MiXCR on the multiplex PCR reads. The sample lists about 9,600 distinct CDR3 sequences; approximately 65% were seen once. Sequenced: brain tumor tissue. Every receptor here comes from a male donor with glioblastoma. The CDR3 runs from the conserved cysteine through the conserved F or W. The D gene is left open where the match is weak. The size entry is marked missing in some rows and otherwise reads once, few, many or a size class.

TRBV28	TRBD2	15	many	TRBJ2-7	TGTGCCAGCAGTGGACCGGCTAGCGGGAACTACGAGCAGTACTTC	CASSGPASGNYEQYF
TRBV29-1	TRBD2	17	NA	TRBJ2-3	TGCAGCGTTGGGGAGGGACTAGCGGGAGAATCGACAGATACGCAGTATTTT	CSVGEGLAGESTDTQYF
TRBV20-1	TRBD1	13	NA	TRBJ1-1	TGCAGTGCCCATAGGGCAGGGGGCACTGAAGCTTTCTTT	CSAHRAGGTEAFF
TRBV14	NA	15	NA	TRBJ1-2	TGTCCCAGCAGCCAAGTGCCAGGGGAGCCGGGAGGCTACACCTTC	CPSSQVPGEPGGYTF
TRBV10-3	NA	14	NA	TRBJ2-7	TGTGCCATCAATGAGAGGGTTGGGGGTTACGAGCAGTACTTC	CAINERVGGYEQYF
TRBV4-1	NA	19	NA	TRBJ2-4	TGCGCCAGCAGCCAAGATCCTCCCCACAACAGGCGAGCCAAAAACATTCAGTACTTC	CASSQDPPHNRRAKNIQYF
TRBV11-1	NA	15	once	TRBJ2-3	TGTGCCAGCAGCTTAACCAGCGGCCCCACAGATACGCATTATTTT	CASSLTSGPTDTHYF
TRBV6-5	NA	13	NA	TRBJ1-5	TGTGCCAGCAGGGACAGCGTGGGAGGGCCCCAGCATTTT	CASRDSVGGPQHF
TRBV4-1	NA	17	NA	TRBJ2-1	TGCGCCAGCAGCCAGGGGTCGGCGGGGGCAAGACGCAATGAGCAGTTCTTC	CASSQGSAGARRNEQFF
TRBV10-3	NA	16	NA	TRBJ2-7	TGTGCCACCAGTGAGCCCGGACTGAGTGCGACCTACGAGCAGTACTTC	CATSEPGLSATYEQYF
TRBV19	TRBD1	14	many	TRBJ1-1	TGTGCCAGTAGTCCGGGACAGATCGGGGCTGAAGCTTTCTTT	CASSPGQIGAEAFF
TRBV5-4	TRBD1	14	NA	TRBJ1-4	TGTGCTAGCAGCTTGGAGCAGGGGGGTGAAAAACTGTTTTTT	CASSLEQGGEKLFF
TRBV5-6	NA	18	NA	TRBJ2-1	TGTGCCAGCAGCTCCGATGAAATAGACTATCGCTCCTACAATGAGCAGCTCTTC	CASSSDEIDYRSYNEQLF
TRBV4-2	TRBD2	17	NA	TRBJ2-1	TGTGTCAGCAGCCACCCGGGACTATGTAATGGAGACAATGAGCAGTTCTTC	CVSSHPGLCNGDNEQFF
TRBV6-5	NA	11	NA	TRBJ2-3	TGTGCCGGCTTGAGCGCAGATACGCAGTATTTT	CAGLSADTQYF
TRBV5-4	NA	14	NA	TRBJ1-2	TGTGCCATCAGCACTACAGGGTTTAACTATGGCTACACCTTC	CAISTTGFNYGYTF
TRBV11-2	NA	18	NA	TRBJ2-7	TGTGCCAGCAGCTTAAGGGCCCCTGGCGGTCTACAACCAGGCGAGCAGTACTTC	CASSLRAPGGLQPGEQYF
TRBV29-1	NA	17	NA	TRBJ2-3	TGCAGCGCTGGATTCGCGGGACAGAAAAGATATACAGATACGCAGTATTTT	CSAGFAGQKRYTDTQYF
TRBV20-1	NA	15	NA	TRBJ2-5	TGCAGTGCTAGCGGAATGCGTGACCGCCAAGAGACCCAGTACTTC	CSASGMRDRQETQYF
TRBV11-2	NA	13	NA	TRBJ1-1	TGTGCCAGCAGCCAACAGGTGGCAACTGAAGCTTTCTTT	CASSQQVATEAFF
TRBV29-1	TRBD2	13	hyperexpanded	TRBJ2-7	TGCAGCGTCCAAACTAGCGACTCCTACGAGCAGTACTTC	CSVQTSDSYEQYF
TRBV12-3/TRBV12-4	NA	11	NA	TRBJ2-7	TGTGCCAGCAGTCCAGGGGACGAGCAGTACTTC	CASSPGDEQYF
TRBV10-3	NA	15	few	TRBJ2-7	TGTGCCATCAGTGAGAGGGTAGATAGCTCCTACGAGCAGTACTTC	CAISERVDSSYEQYF
TRBV11-2	NA	12	few	TRBJ2-2	TGTGCAGGGGTGGATAACACCGGGGAGCTGTTTTTT	CAGVDNTGELFF
TRBV29-1	TRBD2	14	NA	TRBJ2-1	TGCAGCGTGGCGGGGGGACTAGAAGACAATGAGCAGTTCTTC	CSVAGGLEDNEQFF
TRBV11-1	TRBD1	15	NA	TRBJ1-1	TGTGCCAGCAGCTTCCCTGGGACAGGGAGTACTGAAGCTTTCTTT	CASSFPGTGSTEAFF
TRBV29-1	TRBD2	14	NA	TRBJ2-1	TGCAGCGTTGAGGGACTAGCGGGCTACAATGAGCAGTTCTTC	CSVEGLAGYNEQFF
TRBV29-1	NA	13	NA	TRBJ2-3	TGCGGCGTTGAAGCCGGGGCTGGAGATACGCAGTATTTT	CGVEAGAGDTQYF
TRBV29-1	NA	14	NA	TRBJ2-5	TGCAGCGTTGAAGATTCGTGGGGACAAGAGACCCAGTACTTC	CSVEDSWGQETQYF
TRBV7-3	NA	14	NA	TRBJ1-2	TGTGCCAGCAGCTTAAGAGGGAAGGACTATGGCTACACCTTC	CASSLRGKDYGYTF
TRBV5-8	NA	13	NA	TRBJ2-3	TGTGCCAGCAGCGTTGGGGGACCAGATACGCAGTTTTTT	CASSVGGPDTQFF
TRBV20-1	TRBD2	14	NA	TRBJ2-7	TGCAGTGCTAGAGGACTAGCAGACTCCTGCGAGCAGTACTTC	CSARGLADSCEQYF
TRBV29-1	NA	15	NA	TRBJ2-1	TGCAGCGTGAGGATGGGGGTCGCCTCCTACAATGAGCAGTTCTTC	CSVRMGVASYNEQFF
TRBV11-2	TRBD1	14	few	TRBJ2-5	TGTGCCAGCAGCTCAGGACAGGGGGAAGAGACCCAGTACTTC	CASSSGQGEETQYF
TRBV6-2/TRBV6-3	NA	15	NA	TRBJ1-1	TGTGCCACCGTGGGACAACATATAAAGGACACTGAAGCTTTCTTT	CATVGQHIKDTEAFF
TRBV28	NA	15	many	TRBJ2-6	TGTGCCAGCAGTTTACGGGGTTCTGGGGCCAACGTCCTGACTTTC	CASSLRGSGANVLTF
TRBV10-3	NA	14	NA	TRBJ2-5	TGTGCCATCAGTGGTGGAGTCAGCGGGGAGACCCAGTACTTC	CAISGGVSGETQYF
TRBV11-2	NA	15	few	TRBJ2-5	TGTGCCAGCAGCTTTATGGGGGCTCCCAGAGAGACCCAGTACTTC	CASSFMGAPRETQYF
TRBV11-2	NA	12	few	TRBJ2-2	TGTGCCAGCAGCTCAAACACCGGGGAGCTGTTTTTT	CASSSNTGELFF
TRBV11-2	NA	15	once	TRBJ2-1	TGTGCCAGCAGCTTAGTTGGGACTCCTTACAATGAGCAGTTCTTC	CASSLVGTPYNEQFF
TRBV6-2/TRBV6-3	TRBD1	14	NA	TRBJ2-1	TGTGCCAGCAGTAACCGACAGGGGTACAATGAGCAGTTCTTC	CASSNRQGYNEQFF
TRBV20-1	NA	14	NA	TRBJ2-7	TGCAGTGCAGCGAGGGGGTCAATAACCTACGAGCAGTACTTC	CSAARGSITYEQYF
TRBV6-2/TRBV6-3	NA	14	NA	TRBJ1-4	TGTGCCAGCAGTTACAACGAGGAGGATGAAAAACTGTTTTTT	CASSYNEEDEKLFF
TRBV11-2	NA	15	NA	TRBJ2-3	TGTGCCAGCAGCTTAGCAAGAACTAGCACAGATACGCAGTATTTT	CASSLARTSTDTQYF
TRBV20-1	NA	14	once	TRBJ2-3	TGCAGTGCTGGAGACCCGATTCACACAGATACGCAGTATTTT	CSAGDPIHTDTQYF
TRBV10-3	TRBD1	16	medium-sized	TRBJ1-3	TGTGCCATCGGACGGGAGGGACAGATGTCCGGAAACACCATATATTTT	CAIGREGQMSGNTIYF
TRBV20-1	NA	14	NA	TRBJ2-7	TGCAGTGCTAGCAGTGGAAGGGCGATCTACGAGCAGTACTTC	CSASSGRAIYEQYF
TRBV6-2/TRBV6-3	NA	14	NA	TRBJ2-3	TGTGTCATCAGCACGACACCAAATACAGATACGCAGTATTTT	CVISTTPNTDTQYF
TRBV20-1	TRBD1	13	once	TRBJ1-4	TGCAGTGCTAGTGGGACAGGTGGAGAAAAACCGTTTTTT	CSASGTGGEKPFF
TRBV20-1	TRBD2	18	NA	TRBJ2-7	TGCAGTGCTATTTACTCCGGGACTAGCGAGAGGTTTTCCTACGAGCAGTACTTC	CSAIYSGTSERFSYEQYF
TRBV29-1	NA	13	NA	TRBJ2-2	TGCAGCGTTGAAGGGCGGGGCACCGGGGAGCTGTTTTTC	CSVEGRGTGELFF
TRBV29-1	NA	14	NA	TRBJ1-2	TGCAGCGTCGCTACGGAGGTTATTAACTATGGCTACACCTTC	CSVATEVINYGYTF
TRBV6-1	TRBD2	15	NA	TRBJ2-7	TGTGCCAGCAGAGTGACTAGCGGGAGTCCGGGCGAGCAGTACTTC	CASRVTSGSPGEQYF